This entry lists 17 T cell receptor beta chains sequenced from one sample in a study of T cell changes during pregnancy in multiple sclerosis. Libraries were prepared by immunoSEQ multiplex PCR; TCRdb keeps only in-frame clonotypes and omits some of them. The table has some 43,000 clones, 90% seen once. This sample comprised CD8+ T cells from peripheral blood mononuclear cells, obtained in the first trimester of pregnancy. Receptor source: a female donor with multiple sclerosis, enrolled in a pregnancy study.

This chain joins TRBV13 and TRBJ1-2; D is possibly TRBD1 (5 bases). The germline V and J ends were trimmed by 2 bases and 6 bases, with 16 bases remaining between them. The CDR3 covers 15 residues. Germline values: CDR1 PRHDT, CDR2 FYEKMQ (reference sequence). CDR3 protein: CASSLSGANLDGYTF. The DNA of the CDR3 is TGTGCCAGCAGCTTAAGCGGGGCTAACTTGGATGGCTACACCTTC.

CDR3 in amino acids: CATREDINQPQHF. The CDR3 DNA reads TGTGCCACCCGAGAGGACATCAATCAGCCCCAGCATTTT. The V gene is TRBV27, the J gene TRBJ1-5, with D tentatively TRBD1 (5 bases). Trimming pared 10 bases from V and 3 bases from J, leaving 13 bases between. From germline, CDR1 is MNHEY and CDR2 SMNVEV (reference sequence). The CDR3 sequence is 13 residues long.

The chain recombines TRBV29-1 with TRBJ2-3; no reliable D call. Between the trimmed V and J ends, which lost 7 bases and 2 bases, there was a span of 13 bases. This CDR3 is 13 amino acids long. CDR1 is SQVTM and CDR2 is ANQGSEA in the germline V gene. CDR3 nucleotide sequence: TGCAGCGCCGTGTGGAGTTACACAGATACGCAGTATTTT. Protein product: CSAVWSYTDTQYF.

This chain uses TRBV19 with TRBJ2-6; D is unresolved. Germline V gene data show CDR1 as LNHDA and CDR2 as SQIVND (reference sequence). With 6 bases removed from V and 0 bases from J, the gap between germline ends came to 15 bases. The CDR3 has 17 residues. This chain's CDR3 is CASRKSGPLSGANVLTF. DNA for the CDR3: TGTGCCAGTAGAAAAAGTGGGCCTCTCTCTGGGGCCAACGTCCTGACTTTC.

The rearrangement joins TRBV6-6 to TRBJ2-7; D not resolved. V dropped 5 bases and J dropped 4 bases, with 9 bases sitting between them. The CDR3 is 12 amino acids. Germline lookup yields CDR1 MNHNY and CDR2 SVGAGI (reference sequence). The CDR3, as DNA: TGTGCCAGCAGTCCATCGGGTTACGAGCAGTACTTC. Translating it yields CASSPSGYEQYF.

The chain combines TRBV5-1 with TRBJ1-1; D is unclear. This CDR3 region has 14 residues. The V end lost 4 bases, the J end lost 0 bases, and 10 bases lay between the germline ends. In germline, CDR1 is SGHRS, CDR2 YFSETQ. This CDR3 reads CASSPSVLNTEAFF. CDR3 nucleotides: TGCGCCAGCAGCCCCAGCGTCCTGAACACTGAAGCTTTCTTT.

The CDR3: CASSSETGPDTQYF. The CDR3 DNA follows: TGCGCCAGCAGCTCCGAGACAGGGCCAGATACGCAGTATTTT. This chain links TRBV5-1 with TRBJ2-3; 7 positions agree with TRBD1. Germline CDR1 reads SGHRS; CDR2 reads YFSETQ. The CDR3 is 14 amino acids. Unmatched junction bases numbered 5, after V lost 3 bases and J lost 4 bases.

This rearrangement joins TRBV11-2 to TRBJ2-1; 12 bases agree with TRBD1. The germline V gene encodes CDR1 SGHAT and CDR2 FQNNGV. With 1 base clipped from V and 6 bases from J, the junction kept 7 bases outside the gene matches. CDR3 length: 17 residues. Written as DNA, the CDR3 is TGTGCCAGCAGCTTAGCACCCCCGGGACAGGGGGCCAATGAGCAGTTCTTC. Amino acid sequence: CASSLAPPGQGANEQFF.

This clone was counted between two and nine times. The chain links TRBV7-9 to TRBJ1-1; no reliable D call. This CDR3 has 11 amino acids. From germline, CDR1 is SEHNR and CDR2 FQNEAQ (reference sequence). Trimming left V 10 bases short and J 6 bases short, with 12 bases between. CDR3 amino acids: CATHWASEAFF. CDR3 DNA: TGTGCCACCCATTGGGCGTCTGAAGCTTTCTTT.

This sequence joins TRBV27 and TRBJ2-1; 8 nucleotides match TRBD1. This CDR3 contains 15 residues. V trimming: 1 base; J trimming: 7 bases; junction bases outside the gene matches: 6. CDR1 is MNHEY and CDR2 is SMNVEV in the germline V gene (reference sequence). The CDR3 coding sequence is TGTGCCAGCAGTTTATGGCAGGGGGCGAATAATGAGCAGTTCTTC. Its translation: CASSLWQGANNEQFF.

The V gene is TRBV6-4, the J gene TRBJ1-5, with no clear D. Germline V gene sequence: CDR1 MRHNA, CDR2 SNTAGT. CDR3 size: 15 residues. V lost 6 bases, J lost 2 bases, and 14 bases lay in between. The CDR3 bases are TGTGCCAGCAGCCCCCAAGGCGAGGGCAATCAGCCCCAGCATTTT. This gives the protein CASSPQGEGNQPQHF.

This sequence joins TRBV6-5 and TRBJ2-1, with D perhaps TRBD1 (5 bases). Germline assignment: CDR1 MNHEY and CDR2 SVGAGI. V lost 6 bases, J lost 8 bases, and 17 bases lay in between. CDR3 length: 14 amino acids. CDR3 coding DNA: TGTGCCAGCAGCTTACTCGGCAGGGTGGATGAGCAGTTCTTC. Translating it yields CASSLLGRVDEQFF.

CDR3 in amino acids: CAWRGAEVEQYF. In DNA, the CDR3 is TGTGCCTGGCGGGGGGCCGAAGTCGAGCAGTACTTC. The chain employs TRBV30 and TRBJ2-7; TRBD2 is a possible D gene (7 bases). This CDR3 comprises 12 residues. Trimming shortened V by 5 bases and J by 6 bases, and 14 bases separated the two germline ends. CDR1 is GTSNPN and CDR2 is SVGIG in the germline V gene (reference sequence).

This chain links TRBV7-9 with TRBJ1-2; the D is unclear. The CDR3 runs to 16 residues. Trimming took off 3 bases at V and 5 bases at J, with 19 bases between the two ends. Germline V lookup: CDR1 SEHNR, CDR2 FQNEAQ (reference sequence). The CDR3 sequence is CASSFPDKVYGYGYTF. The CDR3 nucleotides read TGTGCCAGCAGCTTCCCAGACAAAGTCTACGGATATGGCTACACCTTC.

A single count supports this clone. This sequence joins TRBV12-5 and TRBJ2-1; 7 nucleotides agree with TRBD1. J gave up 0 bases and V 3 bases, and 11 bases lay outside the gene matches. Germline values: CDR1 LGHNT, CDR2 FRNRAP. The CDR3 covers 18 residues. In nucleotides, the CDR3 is TGTGCTAGTGGTTTTAATAAACCACGGGACAGCTCCTACAATGAGCAGTTCTTC. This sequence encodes CASGFNKPRDSSYNEQFF.

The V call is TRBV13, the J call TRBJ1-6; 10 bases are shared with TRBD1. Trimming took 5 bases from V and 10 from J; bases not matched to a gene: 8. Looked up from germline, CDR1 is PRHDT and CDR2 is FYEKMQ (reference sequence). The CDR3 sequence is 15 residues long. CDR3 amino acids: CASSQGTGATSPLHF. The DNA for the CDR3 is TGTGCCAGCAGCCAAGGGACAGGGGCCACCTCACCCCTCCACTTT.

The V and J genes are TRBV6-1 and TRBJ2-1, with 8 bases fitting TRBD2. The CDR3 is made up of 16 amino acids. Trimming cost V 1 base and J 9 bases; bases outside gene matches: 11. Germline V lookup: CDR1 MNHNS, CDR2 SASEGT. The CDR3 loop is CASSEDAGLGGSEQFF. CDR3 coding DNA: TGTGCCAGCAGTGAAGATGCGGGACTAGGAGGCAGTGAGCAGTTCTTC.